The rows below give T cell receptor beta chains drawn from one sample of a study of blood T cell repertoires in COVID-19. Produced via immunoSEQ multiplex PCR; TCRdb's table is partial and in-frame only. In the table there are roughly 99,000 clones, just over 85% of which are singletons. Material for sequencing was peripheral blood. These TCRs come from a man in his fifties with COVID-19, enrolled during active disease. Each CDR3 is given with its conserved first and last residue. A D gene is named only where the DNA matches it firmly. Clone size, where shown, is once, few, many, or a class for clones that have expanded.

>-|-|TRBJ1-1|TRBV12-3/TRBV12-4
CASALLRNTEAFF
TGTGCCAGCGCGTTACTTCGGAACACTGAAGCTTTCTTT
>-|-|TRBJ1-5|TRBV29-1
CSVGGGARQPQHF
TGCAGCGTTGGAGGGGGGGCAAGGCAGCCCCAGCATTTT
>-|-|TRBJ2-2|TRBV19
CASSLLTGELFF
TGTGCCAGTAGTCTTCTCACCGGGGAGCTGTTTTTT
>-|-|TRBJ2-3|TRBV4-2
CASSQQSTDTQYF
TGTGCCAGCAGCCAACAGAGCACAGATACGCAGTATTTT
>-|-|TRBJ1-4|TRBV9
CASSVESRANEKLFF
TGTGCCAGCAGCGTAGAGTCCAGGGCAAATGAAAAACTGTTTTTT
>few|TRBD2|TRBJ2-1|TRBV3-1/TRBV3-2
CASSQGQGLYNEQFF
TGTGCCAGCAGCCAAGGGCAGGGACTATACAATGAGCAGTTCTTC
>few|TRBD1|TRBJ1-2|TRBV30
CAQHQGARGYTF
TGTGCCCAACACCAGGGGGCGCGTGGCTACACCTTC
>once|-|TRBJ2-7|TRBV5-6
CASSQRFWASSYEQYF
TGTGCCAGCAGCCAAAGATTCTGGGCCAGCTCCTACGAGCAGTACTTC
>-|TRBD1|TRBJ2-7|TRBV24-1
CATSALTGGRYEQYF
TGTGCCACCAGTGCCCTGACAGGGGGCCGGTACGAGCAGTACTTC
>-|TRBD1|TRBJ1-2|TRBV7-2
CASSLGQVYGYTF
TGTGCCAGCAGCCTGGGACAGGTCTATGGCTACACCTTC
>-|-|TRBJ1-5|TRBV28
CASSLLSRGGYSNQPQHF
TGTGCCAGCAGTTTACTGTCGAGGGGAGGTTATAGCAATCAGCCCCAGCATTTT
>-|TRBD1|TRBJ1-1|TRBV6-1
CASSESSDRQLNTEAFF
TGTGCCAGCAGTGAGAGCTCGGACAGGCAACTGAACACTGAAGCTTTCTTT
>many|-|TRBJ1-1|TRBV7-9
CASRLTGEGSTEAFF
TGTGCCAGCAGATTAACGGGGGAGGGGAGCACTGAAGCTTTCTTT
>-|-|TRBJ2-7|TRBV18
CASSQPGRGTYEQYF
TGTGCCAGCTCACAACCCGGCAGGGGTACCTACGAGCAGTACTTC
>-|-|TRBJ1-1|TRBV21-1
CASSQIGPGHLNTEAFF
TGTGCCAGCAGCCAGATTGGGCCGGGACATTTGAACACTGAAGCTTTCTTT
>-|-|TRBJ1-2|TRBV10-3
CAISESSTGPANYGYTF
TGTGCCATCAGTGAGTCCTCGACAGGACCAGCTAACTATGGCTACACCTTC
>-|TRBD2|TRBJ2-3|TRBV7-8
CASSLARIGGLTDTQYF
TGTGCCAGCAGCTTAGCGCGCATCGGGGGGTTGACAGATACGCAGTATTTT
>-|-|TRBJ1-2|TRBV4-3
CASSQPGTYGYTF
TGCGCCAGCAGCCAGCCAGGGACTTATGGCTACACCTTC
>-|-|TRBJ1-1|TRBV24-1
CATSDPRAGSTEAFF
TGTGCCACCAGTGATCCCCGTGCAGGTTCAACTGAAGCTTTCTTT
>-|TRBD1|TRBJ2-3|TRBV11-3
CASSSRGQGPDTQYF
TGTGCCAGCAGCTCGAGGGGACAGGGCCCAGATACGCAGTATTTT
>-|TRBD2|TRBJ2-3|TRBV9
CASSVQIAGGSTDTQYF
TGTGCCAGCAGCGTACAAATAGCGGGGGGGAGCACAGATACGCAGTATTTT
>-|-|TRBJ1-6|TRBV4-3
CASSQDLGLNNSPLHF
TGCGCCAGCAGCCAAGATCTGGGGCTCAATAATTCACCCCTCCACTTT
>-|-|TRBJ1-3|TRBV5-1
CASSLQGSSSGNTIYF
TGCGCCAGCAGCTTGCAGGGGAGTAGCTCTGGAAACACCATATATTTT
>once|-|TRBJ2-2|TRBV7-2
CASSLELGELFF
TGTGCCAGCAGCTTAGAATTAGGGGAGCTGTTTTTT
>-|TRBD1|TRBJ1-1|TRBV4-3
CASSQDRDSRAFF
TGCGCCAGCAGCCAAGACAGGGACAGTCGGGCTTTCTTT